This entry lists 31 T cell receptor beta chains sequenced from one sample in a study of cytomegalovirus exposure and HLA in healthy donors. The PCR used 60 Vbeta and 13 Jbeta primers. The protocol was immunoSEQ multiplex PCR, while the TCRdb copy is restricted to in-frame clones and leaves out a portion. The sample lists fewer than 200,000 clones, roughly four fifths occurring once. The source material was PBMCs. The receptors come from a woman aged 50 to 60 in good health and CMV-seronegative.

The table lists this clone with a count of one. One junction end does not reproduce the germline sequence, and a read error may be involved. The chain has TRBV9 and TRBJ2-1; 11 bases fit TRBD2. CDR1 and CDR2 from the germline V gene are SGDLS and YYNGEE. This CDR3 spans 16 amino acids. CDR3 loop: CASSTRLAGPYHEQFF. The CDR3 bases are TGTGCCAGCAGCACTAGACTAGCGGGACCCTACCATGAGCAGTTCTTC.

The chain couples TRBV4-2 to TRBJ2-7; 7 nucleotides line up with TRBD1. CDR3 size: 15 residues. In germline, CDR1 is LGHNA, CDR2 YNFKEQ. V was clipped by 1 base and J by 2 bases; unmatched bases: 5. Here the CDR3 reads CASSQVRDSPYEQYF. The CDR3 DNA sequence: TGTGCCAGCAGCCAAGTAAGGGACAGCCCCTACGAGCAGTACTTC.

The chain couples TRBV10-3 to TRBJ1-1; tentatively, D is TRBD1 (5 bases). CDR3 length: 11 residues. Germline loops: CDR1 ENHRY, CDR2 SYGVKD. V shed 10 bases and J shed 7 bases, with 13 bases lying between them. Here the CDR3 reads CATLRGGEAFF. The CDR3 DNA sequence: TGTGCCACCCTAAGGGGCGGTGAAGCTTTCTTT.

The table lists this clone with a count of one. This chain uses TRBV2 with TRBJ2-7; 10 positions match TRBD2. The junction had 7 bases not matched to a gene; V was cut back by 1 base and J by 7 bases. Germline loops: CDR1 SNHLY, CDR2 FYNNEI. The CDR3 covers 15 residues. CDR3: CASSEEGVAGGEQYF. The CDR3 DNA sequence: TGTGCCAGCAGTGAAGAAGGAGTAGCGGGGGGTGAGCAGTACTTC.

This chain joins TRBV30 and TRBJ2-3, with 13 bases that match TRBD2. The CDR3 contains 21 residues. The junction had 22 bases not matched to a gene; V was cut back by 1 base and J by 6 bases. Germline loops: CDR1 GTSNPN, CDR2 SVGIG (reference sequence). CDR3 in amino acids: CAWSAVVIFSSSLAGGDTQYF. CDR3 bases: TGTGCCTGGAGTGCCGTCGTCATTTTCTCTTCCTCACTAGCGGGAGGGGATACGCAGTATTTT.

The V and J genes are TRBV7-2 and TRBJ2-5; D uncertain. Germline V gene sequence: CDR1 SGHTA, CDR2 FQGNSA. CDR3 length: 12 residues. Trimming removed 2 bases from V and 2 bases from J, with 3 bases in between. CDR3 amino acids: CASSLTQETQYF. Here the CDR3 DNA reads TGTGCCAGCAGCTTAACTCAAGAGACCCAGTACTTC. Complete variable domain (other parts from reference TRBV7-2 and TRBJ2-5): GAGVSQSPSNKVTEKGKDVELRCDPISGHTALYWYRQSLGQGLEFLIYFQGNSAPDKSGLPSDRFSAERTGGSVSTLTIQRTQQEDSAVYLCASSLTQETQYFGPGTRLLVL.

The CDR3 sequence is CASSSLEDFIGVTNEKLFF. DNA for the CDR3: TGTGCCAGCAGTTCGCTGGAGGATTTTATTGGGGTAACTAATGAAAAACTGTTTTTT. The J gene is TRBJ1-4, the V gene TRBV27; D is uncertain. The CDR3 is 19 residues long. The V end was cut by 4 bases, the J end by 1 base, with 22 bases between. Looked up from germline, CDR1 is MNHEY and CDR2 is SMNVEV (reference sequence).

V gene TRBV2 combines with J gene TRBJ1-4, with unresolved D. The germline gives CDR1 SNHLY, CDR2 FYNNEI. Trimming removed 7 bases at V and 1 base at J, with 7 bases between. The CDR3 is 13 amino acids. CDR3 sequence reads: CASIRGTNEKLFF. CDR3 bases: TGTGCCAGCATTCGAGGAACTAATGAAAAACTGTTTTTT.

The chain links TRBV9 to TRBJ1-4, with 7 nucleotides matching TRBD1. With V trimmed by 3 bases and J by 7 bases, 9 bases remained unmatched. CDR1 and CDR2 (germline): SGDLS, YYNGEE. The CDR3 spans 15 residues. The CDR3 bases are TGTGCCAGCAGCGCAAATAACAGGGGCCCTGAAAAACTGTTTTTT. Translation gives CASSANNRGPEKLFF.

The sample holds one count of this clone. V gene TRBV4-2 combines with J gene TRBJ2-7; 16 bases are shared with TRBD2. The CDR3 totals 17 residues. V lost 3 bases, J lost 5 bases, and 7 bases stayed unmatched. Germline V gene data show CDR1 as LGHNA and CDR2 as YNFKEQ. The CDR3 is CASSQGLAGGGPDEQYF. The CDR3 nucleotides are TGTGCCAGCAGCCAGGGACTAGCGGGAGGGGGTCCTGACGAGCAGTACTTC.

The chain employs TRBV27 and TRBJ1-5, with TRBD1 identical over 10 bases. The CDR3 totals 15 residues. Germline CDR1 MNHEY, CDR2 SMNVEV (reference sequence). Unmatched junction bases numbered 2, after V lost 0 bases and J lost 6 bases. The CDR3 coding sequence is TGTGCCAGCAGTTTATCGGGGACAGGGGCTCAGCCCCAGCATTTT. It translates to CASSLSGTGAQPQHF.

This clone was counted between two and nine times. This chain joins TRBV28 and TRBJ2-5; no reliable D call. Trimming pared 5 bases from V and 3 bases from J, leaving 16 bases between. CDR3 length equals 15 residues. The germline CDR1 and CDR2 sequences are MDHEN and SYDVKM. The CDR3 bases are TGTGCCAGCAGTCACTACTACATCCGAAAAGAGACCCAGTACTTC. It yields the protein CASSHYYIRKETQYF.

The chain is built from TRBV19 and TRBJ2-7; TRBD2 is a possible D gene (7 bases). Trimming stripped 5 bases from V and 3 bases from J, with 20 bases between. CDR1 and CDR2 (germline): LNHDA, SQIVND (reference sequence). The CDR3 consists of 16 residues. The CDR3 DNA sequence: TGTGCCAGTAGTCCCCTAGGGGGGGGCGACCTCTACGAGCAGTACTTC. It is translated as CASSPLGGGDLYEQYF. The variable domain in full, completed from reference TRBV19 and TRBJ2-7, reads DGGITQSPKYLFRKEGQNVTLSCEQNLNHDAMYWYRQDPGQGLRLIYYSQIVNDFQKGDIAEGYSVSREKKESFPLTVTSAQKNPTAFYLCASSPLGGGDLYEQYFGPGTRLTVT.

The chain is built from TRBV7-6 and TRBJ1-4, with D perhaps TRBD1 (5 bases). Germline lookup yields CDR1 SGHVS and CDR2 FNYEAQ. The CDR3 has 16 amino acids. Trimming left V 0 bases short and J 5 bases short, with 13 bases between. DNA of the CDR3: TGTGCCAGCAGCTTAGCGGCGAGACAGCCGAATGAAAAACTGTTTTTT. This translates into CASSLAARQPNEKLFF. Supplemented by reference TRBV7-6 and TRBJ1-4, the full variable domain reads GAGVSQSPRYKVTKRGQDVALRCDPISGHVSLYWYRQALGQGPEFLTYFNYEAQQDKSGLPNDRFSAERPEGSISTLTIQRTEQRDSAMYRCASSLAARQPNEKLFFGSGTQLSVL.

The J gene is TRBJ1-2, the V gene TRBV9, with 8 nucleotides matching TRBD1. The CDR3 is 14 residues long. With 3 bases clipped from V and 7 bases from J, the junction kept 8 bases outside the gene matches. Germline values: CDR1 SGDLS, CDR2 YYNGEE. The CDR3 region is CASSAHRGGFGYTF. Here the CDR3 DNA reads TGTGCCAGCAGCGCCCACAGGGGGGGTTTTGGCTACACCTTC.

This clone appeared a few times. This rearrangement joins TRBV6-1 to TRBJ2-5, with D possibly TRBD1 on 6 matching bases. CDR1 is MNHNS and CDR2 is SASEGT in the germline V gene. The CDR3 has 15 residues. V was cut by 6 bases and J by 2 bases, with 16 bases left in between. CDR3 loop: CASSPSTGGQETQYF. As DNA, the CDR3 is TGTGCCAGCAGCCCTTCGACAGGCGGTCAAGAGACCCAGTACTTC.

V is TRBV7-6 and J is TRBJ2-7, with 7 bases lining up with TRBD1. The V segment lost 1 base and the J segment 5 bases; nucleotides outside the gene matches: 5. CDR3 size: 14 residues. CDR1 and CDR2 from the germline V gene are SGHVS and FNYEAQ. The DNA of the CDR3 is TGTGCCAGCAGCTTAGGGGCAGGGACAGACGAGCAGTACTTC. The encoded protein is CASSLGAGTDEQYF.

The gene calls are TRBV7-9 and TRBJ2-5; 8 bases are a match to TRBD1. Germline values: CDR1 SEHNR, CDR2 FQNEAQ (reference sequence). With V trimmed by 7 bases and J by 2 bases, 15 bases remained unmatched. The CDR3 is 17 residues long. The CDR3 DNA follows: TGTGCCAGCATCCCCGGCCGGGGGACAGGATCGCAAGAGACCCAGTACTTC. This encodes CASIPGRGTGSQETQYF.

The chain links TRBV25-1 to TRBJ2-1; no clear D gene. V lost 5 bases to trimming and J lost 8 bases, with 16 bases between them. The CDR3 is 14 residues long. The V gene's germline CDR1 is MGHDK and CDR2 SYGVNS. This CDR3 reads CASSSLPRHHEQFF. The CDR3 coding sequence is TGTGCCAGCAGTTCCCTACCCCGACACCATGAGCAGTTCTTC. Full variable domain (remainder filled in from reference TRBV25-1 and TRBJ2-1): EADIYQTPRYLVIGTGKKITLECSQTMGHDKMYWYQQDPGMELHLIHYSYGVNSTEKGDLSSESTVSRIRTEHFPLTLESARPSHTSQYLCASSSLPRHHEQFFGPGTRLTVL.

V usage is TRBV14 and J usage is TRBJ2-3; D might be TRBD1 (5 bases). V lost 1 base, J lost 6 bases, and 11 bases lay in between. CDR3 length: 14 residues. CDR1 is SGHDN, CDR2 FVKESK, per germline. CDR3 amino acids: CASSQVAGKDTQYF. The DNA of the CDR3 is TGTGCCAGCAGCCAAGTAGCAGGGAAGGATACGCAGTATTTT.

The chain carries TRBV19 and TRBJ2-1; tentative D call: TRBD1 (6 bases). The CDR3 extends over 14 amino acids. From germline, CDR1 is LNHDA and CDR2 SQIVND (reference sequence). V was pared by 10 bases and J by 2 bases, with 15 bases between. In nucleotides, the CDR3 is TGTGCCACTCAGGCTGGGGACACCTACAATGAGCAGTTCTTC. This codes for CATQAGDTYNEQFF.

The chain joins TRBV9 to TRBJ2-2; 9 bases are shared with TRBD2. The V segment lost 3 bases and the J segment 1 base; nucleotides outside the gene matches: 4. The germline gives CDR1 SGDLS, CDR2 YYNGEE. This CDR3 has 16 residues. CDR3 DNA: TGTGCCAGCAGCGCAACTAGCGGGCGGAACACCGGGGAGCTGTTTTTT. Translated: CASSATSGRNTGELFF.

V and J are TRBV6-1 and TRBJ1-5, with no clear D. CDR3 size: 13 residues. V lost 6 bases, J lost 7 bases, and 13 bases lay in between. CDR1 MNHNS and CDR2 SASEGT come from the germline V gene. The CDR3 here is CASRWAGMQPQHF. CDR3 sequence (DNA): TGTGCCAGCAGATGGGCCGGAATGCAGCCCCAGCATTTT.

The chain employs TRBV5-4 and TRBJ1-1; no reliable D call. V was clipped by 4 bases and J by 2 bases, with 9 bases between them. There are 13 residues in the CDR3. Germline CDR1 reads SGHNT; CDR2 reads YYREEE (reference sequence). CDR3 DNA sequence: TGTGCCAGCAGCGTAACAAGAAACACTGAAGCTTTCTTT. As protein: CASSVTRNTEAFF.

CDR3 protein: CASSIRGNTGELFF. Here the CDR3 DNA reads TGTGCCAGTAGTATACGGGGGAACACCGGGGAGCTGTTTTTT. The V gene is TRBV19, the J gene TRBJ2-2, with a tentative D call TRBD2 (5 bases). The CDR3 consists of 14 residues. The V end was cut by 2 bases, the J end by 1 base, with 5 bases between. Per germline, CDR1 LNHDA and CDR2 SQIVND (reference sequence).

V is TRBV4-3 and J is TRBJ2-7; D unclear. CDR3 length: 13 amino acids. Germline CDR1 and CDR2: LGHNA and YSLEER. Trimming took off 0 bases at V and 6 bases at J, with 9 bases between the two ends. The CDR3 here is CASSQDGFGEQYF. The CDR3 region has the DNA TGCGCCAGCAGCCAAGATGGCTTTGGCGAGCAGTACTTC.

This chain joins TRBV7-9 and TRBJ1-1; D is unresolved. The CDR3 loop spans 14 amino acids. CDR1 SEHNR and CDR2 FQNEAQ come from the germline V gene (reference sequence). The germline V and J ends were trimmed by 5 bases and 1 base, with 11 bases remaining between them. CDR3 sequence: CASSPTNGNTEAFF. The DNA of the CDR3 is TGTGCCAGCAGCCCCACCAACGGGAACACTGAAGCTTTCTTT.

This clone was counted between two and nine times. The CDR3 nucleotides are TGTGCCAGTAGTACGGGACTAGCGCTGGAGACCCAGTACTTC. Its protein is CASSTGLALETQYF. The gene calls are TRBV19 and TRBJ2-5; TRBD2 aligns across 10 bases. V lost 4 bases to trimming and J lost 5 bases; unmatched junction nucleotides: 4. Germline V gives CDR1 LNHDA, CDR2 SQIVND (reference sequence). The CDR3 has 14 amino acids.

V gene TRBV28 combines with J gene TRBJ2-7, with TRBD1 identical over 9 bases. This CDR3 comprises 14 residues. Germline loops: CDR1 MDHEN, CDR2 SYDVKM. Trimming cost V 6 bases and J 7 bases; bases outside gene matches: 10. The chain's CDR3 is CASSLVQGAGEQYF. CDR3 coding DNA: TGTGCCAGCAGCCTGGTACAGGGGGCTGGGGAGCAGTACTTC.

The chain uses TRBV7-2 and TRBJ2-7; D might be TRBD2 (6 bases). The CDR3 spans 14 residues. CDR1 and CDR2 from the germline V gene are SGHTA and FQGNSA. V was trimmed by 4 bases and J by 4 bases, leaving 14 bases between them. Here the CDR3 reads CASSYILAEYEQYF. The CDR3 coding sequence is TGTGCCAGCAGCTATATATTAGCGGAGTACGAGCAGTACTTC.

The chain is built from TRBV7-2 and TRBJ1-5, with TRBD1 matching over 7 bases. This CDR3 has 13 amino acids. In germline, CDR1 is SGHTA, CDR2 FQGNSA. The trim removed 2 bases at V and 7 bases at J, leaving 2 bases unmatched. The CDR3: CASSLYRGQPQHF. The DNA of the CDR3 is TGTGCCAGCAGCTTATACAGGGGCCAGCCCCAGCATTTT.